A selection of T cell receptor beta chains follows, all from one sample in a study of T cell repertoires in aging, cancer and after chemotherapy. Each CDR3 protein is one row after TCRdb ran MiXCR on the multiplex PCR reads. Among approximately 11,000 distinct CDR3 sequences listed, roughly 30% were seen once. The specimen sequenced was blood. The origin of the receptors is a human donor in good health. Both conserved end residues are part of each CDR3. Fields, in order: J gene, V gene, CDR3 protein.

TRBJ1-2 | TRBV6-1 | CASTPIDMAHGGYTF
TRBJ2-5 | TRBV28 | CASSKLTGRSGETQYF
TRBJ2-7 | TRBV12-3/TRBV12-4 | CASITRAGDEQYF
TRBJ1-4 | TRBV6-5 | CASSHRVFDEKLFF
TRBJ1-6 | TRBV15 | CATSRVRPFTSPLHF
TRBJ2-5 | TRBV20-1 | CSATPERRQYQETQYF
TRBJ1-1 | TRBV19 | CASRDRPRGTEAFF
TRBJ2-7 | TRBV10-3 | CAISMGSYEQYF
TRBJ1-5 | TRBV11-2 | CASSFRSNQPQHF
TRBJ1-1 | TRBV5-4 | CASSLEAGLAFF
TRBJ2-3 | TRBV29-1 | CSAQSGDDTQYF
TRBJ1-2 | TRBV20-1 | CSARGEVRDRVNGYTF
TRBJ1-2 | TRBV6-1 | CASSSRTGADYGYTF
TRBJ1-4 | TRBV7-6 | CASSLLIGRHSHSAWEKLFF
TRBJ2-5 | TRBV7-2 | CASSLDVETQYF
TRBJ2-6 | TRBV10-1 | CARYQRGTPFWVSGANVLTF
TRBJ2-7 | TRBV5-1 | CASTDSYEQYF
TRBJ2-1 | TRBV20-1 | CSAEGTAYNEQFF
TRBJ2-1 | TRBV19 | CASSIVPKGGRTTLGDEQFF
TRBJ1-1 | TRBV6-1 | CASSGGLPNTEAFF
TRBJ2-3 | TRBV6-1 | CASTTQAGGTQYF
TRBJ2-7 | TRBV4-3 | CASSQGTGKYEQYF
TRBJ2-1 | TRBV7-9 | CASSSGTYNEQFF
TRBJ2-3 | TRBV6-5 | CASSYGGRPDTQYF
TRBJ1-2 | TRBV5-4 | CASLGQGAKDYGYTF
TRBJ2-1 | TRBV29-1 | CSLTSGRVQFF
TRBJ1-3 | TRBV4-1 | CASSRGGLVVSGNTIYF
TRBJ1-4 | TRBV7-9 | CASSLDPLGQHKLFF
TRBJ1-6 | TRBV6-5 | CASSSPDSSYSPLHF
TRBJ2-6 | TRBV19 | CASSPGQAGANVLTF
TRBJ2-5 | TRBV29-1 | CSVEEGASGRATQYF
TRBJ2-4 | TRBV20-1 | CSAPGQYQNIQYF
TRBJ1-3 | TRBV19 | CASVSQGGNTIYF
TRBJ2-7 | TRBV4-3 | CASSQDVGGTGGYEQYF
TRBJ2-1 | TRBV6-6 | CASSPGQYLYNEQFF